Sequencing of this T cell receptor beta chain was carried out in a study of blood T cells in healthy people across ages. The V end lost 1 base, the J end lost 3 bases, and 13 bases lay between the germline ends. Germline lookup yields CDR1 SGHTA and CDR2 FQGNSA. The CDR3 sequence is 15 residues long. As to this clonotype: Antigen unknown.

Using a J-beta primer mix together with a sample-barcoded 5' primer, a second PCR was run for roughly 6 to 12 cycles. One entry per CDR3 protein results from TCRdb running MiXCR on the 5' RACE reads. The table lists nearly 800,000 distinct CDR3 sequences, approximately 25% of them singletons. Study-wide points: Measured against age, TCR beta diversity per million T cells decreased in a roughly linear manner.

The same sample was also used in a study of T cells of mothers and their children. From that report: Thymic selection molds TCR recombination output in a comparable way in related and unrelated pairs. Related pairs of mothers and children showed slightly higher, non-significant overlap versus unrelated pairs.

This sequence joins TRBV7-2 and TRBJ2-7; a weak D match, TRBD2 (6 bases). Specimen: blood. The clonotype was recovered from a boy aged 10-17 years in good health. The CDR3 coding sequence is TGTGCCAGCAGCTTAGTTGGCGGGGCCCTCTACGAGCAGTACTTC. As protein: CASSLVGGALYEQYF.